This TCR beta chain derives from a study of blood T cell repertoires in COVID-19. V was clipped by 4 bases and J by 0 bases, with 12 bases between them. This CDR3 is built from 15 residues. Germline V gene sequence: CDR1 SGHTA, CDR2 FQGNSA. As handled by the study authors: Nucleated cell counts were estimated from reference gene primer amplification. TCRdb keeps only in-frame clones here, not all; method: immunoSEQ multiplex PCR. Clone size and the V and J calls come from that table; the DNA yielded D and trimming. The sample consists of a few hundred thousand clones, approximately 91% of them appearing once.

The receptor was isolated from a middle-aged woman who had recovered from COVID-19. Material: PBMCs or T cells enriched from blood (not recorded which). This rearrangement joins TRBV7-2 to TRBJ1-1, with D perhaps matching TRBD1 (6 bases). For the CDR3, the DNA is TGTGCCAGCAGCTCCCCGACAGGTGTGAACACTGAAGCTTTCTTT. Its translation: CASSSPTGVNTEAFF. Combining the CDR3 with reference TRBV7-2 and TRBJ1-1 gives the whole variable domain GAGVSQSPSNKVTEKGKDVELRCDPISGHTALYWYRQSLGQGLEFLIYFQGNSAPDKSGLPSDRFSAERTGGSVSTLTIQRTQQEDSAVYLCASSSPTGVNTEAFFGQGTRLTVV.